What follows describes a single TCR beta chain. Genomic DNA per cell subset filled all wells of several immunoSEQ plates. The table came from immunoSEQ multiplex PCR; TCRdb's copy has only in-frame clones and leaves some out. Of around 2.1 million clones listed, roughly 91% are singletons. Naive-designated CD8 cells lacked CD45RO, were positively enriched for CCR7, and omitted terminally differentiated effector memory CD45RA+ cells. The data originate from a study of shared clonotypes between healthy human individuals. CDR3 length: 16 residues. V dropped 6 bases and J dropped 11; count of bases not matched to a gene: 18. Germline CDR1 and CDR2: KGHSH and LQKENI.

The material sequenced was naive CD8+ T cells from PBMCs. The gene calls are TRBV18 and TRBJ2-7; 11 bases agree with TRBD2. The receptor was isolated from a man aged 18 to 30 in good health. Some clones in this sample may be carry-over from other donors' samples. CDR3 residues: CASSPGGGKKLAGEYF. The CDR3 DNA reads as TGTGCCAGCTCTCCCGGTGGAGGGAAGAAACTAGCGGGAGAGTACTTC.